The 9 T cell receptor beta chains below were found in one sample sequenced in a study of T cells in Graves' hyperthyroidism and ophthalmopathy. Amplified TCR beta CDR3 regions derived from RNA transcripts. RT-PCR in the first round (using the HTBI primer set) targeted the TCR CDR3. TCRdb re-called the multiplex PCR reads through MiXCR, storing one row per CDR3 protein. Of approximately 210,000 distinct CDR3 sequences in the sample, about a sixth were seen once. Sequences were obtained from blood. Receptors were obtained from a man between 45 and 60 years old with Graves' hyperthyroidism.

The table lists this clonotype with many counts. The gene calls are TRBV28 and TRBJ2-2, with D possibly being TRBD2 (6 bases). Germline V gives CDR1 MDHEN, CDR2 SYDVKM. The CDR3 has 13 residues. Trimming took off 5 bases at V and 6 bases at J, with 10 bases between the two ends. The DNA of the CDR3 is TGTGCCAGCAGTCTGGAGGGCCCCGGGGAGCTGTTTTTT. Translating gives CASSLEGPGELFF.

This clonotype has ten or more counts. This sequence joins TRBV11-3 and TRBJ2-1, with 9 bases identical to TRBD1. The CDR3 sequence is 15 residues long. Trimming removed 4 bases from V and 4 bases from J; junction bases left unmatched: 5. In germline, CDR1 is SGHNT, CDR2 YENEEA. As DNA, the CDR3 is TGTGCCAGCAGCTACCCGGGACAGGGATACAATGAGCAGTTCTTC. The encoded protein is CASSYPGQGYNEQFF.

This clonotype came up many times. The chain uses TRBV5-1 and TRBJ2-3, with 7 bases identical to TRBD2. In germline, CDR1 is SGHRS, CDR2 YFSETQ. This CDR3 spans 15 amino acids. The V gene end was trimmed by 2 bases and the J gene end by 5 bases; junction bases not matched to a gene: 8. CDR3 residues: CASSFGTTVRDTQYF. The DNA of the CDR3 is TGCGCCAGCAGCTTTGGGACTACGGTTCGAGATACGCAGTATTTT.

In this sample, this clonotype turned up many times. The rearrangement links TRBV28 to TRBJ2-1; 9 nucleotides match TRBD2. V was clipped by 3 bases and J by 1 base; unmatched bases: 16. CDR1 is MDHEN and CDR2 is SYDVKM in the germline V gene. This CDR3 is 20 amino acids long. This CDR3 is CASSFFILASGTPSYNEQFF. The CDR3, as DNA: TGTGCCAGCAGTTTTTTTATTTTGGCTAGCGGGACCCCTTCCTACAATGAGCAGTTCTTC.

This clonotype was recorded at least ten times. The genes are TRBV6-1 and TRBJ2-7; TRBD2 might be the D (5 bases). Germline values: CDR1 MNHNS, CDR2 SASEGT. The CDR3 spans 14 residues. V lost 6 bases, J lost 3 bases, and 15 bases lay in between. The CDR3 spells CASRVSTGIYEQYF. As DNA, the CDR3 is TGTGCCAGCAGGGTGTCCACCGGGATCTACGAGCAGTACTTC.

Ten or more counts support this clonotype. The J gene is TRBJ2-7, the V gene TRBV10-3, with 9 nucleotides matching TRBD1. In germline, CDR1 is ENHRY, CDR2 SYGVKD. CDR3 length: 16 residues. V lost 4 bases, J lost 4 bases, and 11 bases stayed unmatched. CDR3 DNA sequence: TGTGCCATCAGTGGGCCCCGACAGGGGGGCCAATACGAGCAGTACTTC. Its translation is CAISGPRQGGQYEQYF.

The V gene is TRBV18, the J gene TRBJ2-5; D might be TRBD2 (6 bases). CDR1 and CDR2 (germline): KGHSH, LQKENI. V was pared by 8 bases and J by 5 bases, with 15 bases between. This CDR3 contains 13 residues. The CDR3 reads CASQSGFGETQYF. Written as DNA, the CDR3 is TGTGCCAGCCAAAGCGGGTTCGGGGAGACCCAGTACTTC.

As regards this clonotype: Its ends do not fully match the called genes, so a read error is possible. This chain uses TRBV18 with TRBJ2-1, with 11 bases lining up with TRBD2. There are 15 residues in the CDR3. Germline V gives CDR1 KGHSH, CDR2 LQKENI. For the CDR3, the DNA is TGTGCCAGCACACCAACTAGCGGGAGCGGTAATGAGCAGTTCTTC. Translation: CASTPTSGSGNEQFF.

This clonotype was picked up many times. The J gene is TRBJ2-5, the V gene TRBV20-1; 10 bases are a match to TRBD2. Germline trimming cut 0 bases from V and 7 bases from J; bases unmatched to any gene: 11. Per the germline V gene, CDR1 is DFQATT and CDR2 is SNEGSKA (reference sequence). The CDR3 runs to 16 residues. The CDR3 region is CSAREGLAGVWRTQYF. CDR3 in DNA: TGCAGTGCTAGAGAAGGGCTAGCGGGAGTATGGAGGACCCAGTACTTC.